This T cell receptor beta chain was obtained from a study of technical replicates of blood from several donors. The V end was cut by 2 bases, the J end by 5 bases, with 18 bases between. There are 16 residues in the CDR3. Germline V CDR1 and CDR2: PRHDT, FYEKMQ (reference sequence). Repertoires were generated with immunoSEQ multiplex PCR, while TCRdb's copy carries only in-frame clones and drops some. The sample carries under 95,000 clones, roughly 98% recorded once. This receptor was identified in a human donor in good health. The sequenced sample consisted of T cells isolated from PBMCs. The chain carries TRBV13 and TRBJ1-1; D gene unclear. The CDR3 bases are TGTGCCAGCAGCTTAACTTTACAGCTCCGTGGGACTGAAGCTTTCTTT. As protein: CASSLTLQLRGTEAFF.